This T cell receptor beta chain was observed in a study of T cell responses to AZD1222 COVID-19 vaccine. Study as a whole: Combined were second doses at about 4 or about 12 weeks.

Using immunoSEQ multiplex PCR, the repertoire was profiled, and TCRdb retains in-frame clones only, with some absent. The sample contains approximately 150,000 clones, roughly 91% of which appear only once. The V end lost 7 bases, the J end lost 1 base, and 11 bases lay between the germline ends. Germline V gene lookup returns CDR1 SGHDT and CDR2 YYEEEE. This CDR3 has 14 amino acids. The sequenced sample was peripheral blood, obtained on day 0 of AZD1222 vaccination. The chain carries TRBV5-6 and TRBJ2-2; D is uncertain. The sequence derives from an adult in good health. CDR3 protein: CASLLGGNTGELFF. As DNA, the CDR3 is TGTGCCAGCCTTCTGGGCGGGAACACCGGGGAGCTGTTTTTT.